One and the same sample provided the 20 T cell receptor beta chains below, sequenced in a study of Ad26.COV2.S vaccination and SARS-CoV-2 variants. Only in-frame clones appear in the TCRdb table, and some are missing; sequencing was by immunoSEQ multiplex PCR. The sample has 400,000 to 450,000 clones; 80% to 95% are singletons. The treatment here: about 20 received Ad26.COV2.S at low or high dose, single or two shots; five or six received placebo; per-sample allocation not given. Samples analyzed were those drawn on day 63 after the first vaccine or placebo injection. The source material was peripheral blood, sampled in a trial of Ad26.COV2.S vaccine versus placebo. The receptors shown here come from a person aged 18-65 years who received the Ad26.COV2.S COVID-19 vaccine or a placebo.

DNA of the CDR3: TGCGCCAGCTACCGTGGGGGGACTAGCGATAGCTCTGGGGCCAACGTCCTGACTTTC. Translating gives CASYRGGTSDSSGANVLTF. The chain combines TRBV5-1 with TRBJ2-6; 10 nucleotides agree with TRBD2. Per germline, CDR1 SGHRS and CDR2 YFSETQ. Trimming at V came to 7 bases and at J to 0 bases, leaving 13 bases not matched to a gene. The CDR3 extends over 19 amino acids.

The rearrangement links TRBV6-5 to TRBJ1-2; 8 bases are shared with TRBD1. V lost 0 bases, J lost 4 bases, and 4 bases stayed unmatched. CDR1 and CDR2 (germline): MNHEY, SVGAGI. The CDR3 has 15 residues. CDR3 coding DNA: TGTGCCAGCAGTTACTCCATGACAGGGGCCTATGGCTACACCTTC. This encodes CASSYSMTGAYGYTF.

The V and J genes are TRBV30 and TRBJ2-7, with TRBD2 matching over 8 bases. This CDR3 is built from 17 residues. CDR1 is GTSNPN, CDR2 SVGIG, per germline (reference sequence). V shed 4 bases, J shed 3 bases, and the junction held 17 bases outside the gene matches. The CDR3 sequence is CAWNGGGVGLAGYEQYF. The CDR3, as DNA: TGTGCCTGGAATGGTGGCGGAGTAGGCCTAGCGGGCTACGAGCAGTACTTC.

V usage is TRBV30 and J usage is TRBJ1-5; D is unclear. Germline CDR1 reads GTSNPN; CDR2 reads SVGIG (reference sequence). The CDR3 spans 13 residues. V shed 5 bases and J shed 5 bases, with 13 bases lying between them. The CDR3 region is CAWANGDDQPQHF. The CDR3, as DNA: TGTGCCTGGGCTAACGGGGATGATCAGCCCCAGCATTTT.

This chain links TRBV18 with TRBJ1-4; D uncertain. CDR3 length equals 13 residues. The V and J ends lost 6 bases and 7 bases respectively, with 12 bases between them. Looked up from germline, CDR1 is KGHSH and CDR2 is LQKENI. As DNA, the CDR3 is TGTGCCAGCTCTCCCGACACCACTGAAAAACTGTTTTTT. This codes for CASSPDTTEKLFF.

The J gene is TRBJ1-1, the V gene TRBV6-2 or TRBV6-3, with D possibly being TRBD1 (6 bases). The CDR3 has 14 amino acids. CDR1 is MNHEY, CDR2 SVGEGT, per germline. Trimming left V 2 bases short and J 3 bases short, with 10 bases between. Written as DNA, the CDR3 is TGTGCCAGCAGTTACGGGGGGCAGGACACTGAAGCTTTCTTT. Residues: CASSYGGQDTEAFF.

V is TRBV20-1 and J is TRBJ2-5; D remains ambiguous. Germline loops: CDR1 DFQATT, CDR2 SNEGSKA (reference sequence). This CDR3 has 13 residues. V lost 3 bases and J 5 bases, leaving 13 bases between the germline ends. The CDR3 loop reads CSASILGKETQYF. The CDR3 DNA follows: TGCAGTGCTAGTATTCTGGGGAAGGAGACCCAGTACTTC.

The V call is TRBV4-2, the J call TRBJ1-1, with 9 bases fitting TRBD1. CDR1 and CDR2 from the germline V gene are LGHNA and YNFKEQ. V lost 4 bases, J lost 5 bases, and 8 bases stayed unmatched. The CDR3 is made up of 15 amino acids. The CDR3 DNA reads TGTGCCAGCAGCCTTCTGCGGACAGGGGAAACTGAAGCTTTCTTT. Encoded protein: CASSLLRTGETEAFF.

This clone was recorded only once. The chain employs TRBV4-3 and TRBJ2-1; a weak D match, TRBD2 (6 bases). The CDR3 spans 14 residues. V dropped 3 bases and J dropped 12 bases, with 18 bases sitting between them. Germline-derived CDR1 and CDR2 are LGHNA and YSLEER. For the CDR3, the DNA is TGCGCCAGCAGCCATTCGGGACTCTCAGGAGGGCAGTTCTTC. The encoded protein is CASSHSGLSGGQFF.

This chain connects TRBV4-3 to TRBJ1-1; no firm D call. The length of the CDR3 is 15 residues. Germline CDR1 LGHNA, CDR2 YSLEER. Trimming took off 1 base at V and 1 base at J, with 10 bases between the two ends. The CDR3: CASSQAFTPNTEAFF. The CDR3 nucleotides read TGCGCCAGCAGCCAAGCTTTCACACCGAACACTGAAGCTTTCTTT.

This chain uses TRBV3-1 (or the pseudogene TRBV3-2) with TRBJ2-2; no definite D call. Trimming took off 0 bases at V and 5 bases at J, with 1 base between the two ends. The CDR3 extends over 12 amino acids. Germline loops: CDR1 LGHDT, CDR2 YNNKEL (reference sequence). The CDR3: CASSQETGELFF. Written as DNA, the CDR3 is TGTGCCAGCAGCCAAGAGACCGGGGAGCTGTTTTTT.

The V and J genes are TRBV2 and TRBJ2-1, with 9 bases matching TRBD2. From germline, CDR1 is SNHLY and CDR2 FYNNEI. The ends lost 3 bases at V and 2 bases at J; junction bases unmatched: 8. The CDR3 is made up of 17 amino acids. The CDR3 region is CASSDRSAGGPYNEQFF. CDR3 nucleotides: TGTGCCAGCAGTGATAGGTCGGCGGGAGGGCCCTACAATGAGCAGTTCTTC.

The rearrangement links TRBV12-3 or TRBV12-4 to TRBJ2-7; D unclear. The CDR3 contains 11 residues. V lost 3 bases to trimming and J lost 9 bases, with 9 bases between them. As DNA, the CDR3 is TGTGCCAGCAGTTTGGAGTATCGGCAGTACTTC. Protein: CASSLEYRQYF.

The CDR3 sequence is CASSQLGNEAFF. CDR3 bases: TGCGCCAGCAGCCAACTGGGGAATGAAGCTTTCTTT. V is TRBV4-1 and J is TRBJ1-1, with D unclear. From germline, CDR1 is MGHRA and CDR2 YSYEKL. The CDR3 consists of 12 residues. V shed 2 bases and J shed 7 bases, with 8 bases lying between them.

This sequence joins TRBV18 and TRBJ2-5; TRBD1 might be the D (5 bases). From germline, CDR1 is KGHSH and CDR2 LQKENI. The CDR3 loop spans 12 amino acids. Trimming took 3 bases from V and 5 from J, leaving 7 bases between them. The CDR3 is CASSPWGETQYF. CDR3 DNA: TGTGCCAGCTCACCCTGGGGCGAGACCCAGTACTTC.

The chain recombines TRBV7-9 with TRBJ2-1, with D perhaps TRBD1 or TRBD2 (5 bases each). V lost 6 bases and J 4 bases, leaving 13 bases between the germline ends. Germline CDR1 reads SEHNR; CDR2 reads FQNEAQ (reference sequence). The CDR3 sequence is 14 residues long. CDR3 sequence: CASRPGADYNEQFF. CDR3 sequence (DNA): TGTGCCAGCAGACCCGGGGCCGATTACAATGAGCAGTTCTTC.

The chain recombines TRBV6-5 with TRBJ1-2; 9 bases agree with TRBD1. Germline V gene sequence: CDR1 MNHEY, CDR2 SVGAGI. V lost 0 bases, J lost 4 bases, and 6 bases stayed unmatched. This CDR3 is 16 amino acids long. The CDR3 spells CASSYSTGQGSYGYTF. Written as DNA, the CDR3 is TGTGCCAGCAGTTACTCGACGGGACAGGGATCCTATGGCTACACCTTC.

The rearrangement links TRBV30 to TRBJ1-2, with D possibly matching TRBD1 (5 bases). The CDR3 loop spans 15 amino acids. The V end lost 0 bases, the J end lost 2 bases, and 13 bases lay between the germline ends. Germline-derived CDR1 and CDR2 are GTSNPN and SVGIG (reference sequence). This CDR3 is CAWSVPFRANYGYTF. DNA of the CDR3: TGTGCCTGGAGTGTACCGTTCAGGGCCAACTATGGCTACACCTTC.

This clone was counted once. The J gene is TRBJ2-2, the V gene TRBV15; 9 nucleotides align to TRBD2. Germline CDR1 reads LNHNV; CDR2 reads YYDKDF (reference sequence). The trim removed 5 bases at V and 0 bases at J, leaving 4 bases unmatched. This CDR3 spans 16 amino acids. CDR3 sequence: CATSRSGSSNTGELFF. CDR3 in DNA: TGTGCCACCAGCCGTAGCGGGAGCTCGAACACCGGGGAGCTGTTTTTT.

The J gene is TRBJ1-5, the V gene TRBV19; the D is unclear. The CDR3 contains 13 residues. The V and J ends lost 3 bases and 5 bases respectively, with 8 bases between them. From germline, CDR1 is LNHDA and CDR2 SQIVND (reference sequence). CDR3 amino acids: CASSMRGDQPQHF. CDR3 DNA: TGTGCCAGTAGTATGCGGGGAGATCAGCCCCAGCATTTT.